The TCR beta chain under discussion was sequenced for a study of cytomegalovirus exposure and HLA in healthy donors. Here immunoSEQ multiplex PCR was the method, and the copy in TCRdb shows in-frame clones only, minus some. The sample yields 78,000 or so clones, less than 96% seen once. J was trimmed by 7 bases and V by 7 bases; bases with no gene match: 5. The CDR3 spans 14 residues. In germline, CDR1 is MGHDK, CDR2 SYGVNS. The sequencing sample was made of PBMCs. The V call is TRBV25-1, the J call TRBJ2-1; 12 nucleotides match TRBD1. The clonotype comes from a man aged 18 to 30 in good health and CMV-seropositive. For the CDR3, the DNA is TGTGCCAGCAACCGGGACAGGGGGCTTAATGAGCAGTTCTTC. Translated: CASNRDRGLNEQFF.